Each of the 2 T cell receptor beta chains below was sequenced from the same sample in a study of cytomegalovirus exposure and HLA in healthy donors. Both 60 Vbeta primers and 13 Jbeta primers went into the PCR. Some clones are missing from TCRdb's copy, which holds only in-frame ones; the method was immunoSEQ multiplex PCR. Of 150,000 to 200,000 clones listed, approximately 70% are singletons. Sequenced material: PBMCs. The receptors were gathered from a man younger than 35 in good health and CMV-seropositive.

The rearrangement links TRBV30 to TRBJ1-5; 10 bases fit TRBD1. Germline V gene data show CDR1 as GTSNPN and CDR2 as SVGIG (reference sequence). The CDR3 extends over 16 amino acids. V shed 2 bases, J shed 4 bases, and the junction held 8 bases outside the gene matches. The CDR3 DNA reads as TGTGCCTGGAGTACCTTAGGGACAGGGGATAATCAGCCCCAGCATTTT. Protein sequence: CAWSTLGTGDNQPQHF.

This clone has a single count. The rearrangement uses TRBV25-1 and TRBJ1-2, with TRBD1 matching over 7 bases. Germline V gene sequence: CDR1 MGHDK, CDR2 SYGVNS. The V and J ends lost 3 bases and 2 bases, in that order; junction bases with no gene match: 6. The CDR3 is made up of 15 amino acids. DNA of the CDR3: TGTGCCAGCAGTGACCGGACAGGCATGAACTATGGCTACACCTTC. Translated, it gives CASSDRTGMNYGYTF.